The 27 T cell receptor beta chains below all came from one sample that was sequenced in a study of T cell responses to AZD1222 COVID-19 vaccine. Assay: immunoSEQ multiplex PCR; the TCRdb copy retains only in-frame clones and omits some. The sample yields 150,000 to 200,000 clones, 85% to 95% seen once. Sequencing used peripheral blood, obtained on day 0 of AZD1222 vaccination. The receptors stem from an adult in good health.

The V call is TRBV28, the J call TRBJ2-3; TRBD2 matches 10 bases. V trimming: 4 bases; J trimming: 1 base; junction bases outside the gene matches: 8. CDR1 MDHEN and CDR2 SYDVKM come from the germline V gene. The CDR3 runs 17 residues. CDR3 sequence reads: CASSSHTGTSGTDTQYF. The CDR3 bases are TGTGCCAGCAGTTCTCATACCGGGACTAGCGGCACAGATACGCAGTATTTT.

The chain links TRBV7-2 to TRBJ2-7, with 8 bases lining up with TRBD1. This CDR3 comprises 15 residues. CDR1 SGHTA and CDR2 FQGNSA come from the germline V gene. Unmatched junction bases numbered 9, after V lost 3 bases and J lost 5 bases. In DNA form, the CDR3 reads TGTGCCAGCAGCTTCGACAGGGGTAGACGGGACGAGCAGTACTTC. Protein: CASSFDRGRRDEQYF.

V usage is TRBV29-1 and J usage is TRBJ2-1, with a possible D match to TRBD1 (6 bases). The CDR3 length is 12 residues. Germline V gene lookup returns CDR1 SQVTM and CDR2 ANQGSEA. Trimming took 7 bases from V and 4 from J, leaving 11 bases between them. The CDR3 nucleotides are TGCAGCGCCACACAGGGATACAATGAGCAGTTCTTC. This codes for CSATQGYNEQFF.

This clone was counted a single time. The chain recombines TRBV14 with TRBJ1-1; no clear D. The CDR3 spans 13 residues. Germline V gene data show CDR1 as SGHDN and CDR2 as FVKESK. V gave up 3 bases and J gave up 0 bases, with 5 bases separating them. In nucleotides, the CDR3 is TGTGCCAGCAGCCATCGGTTGAACACTGAAGCTTTCTTT. Protein sequence: CASSHRLNTEAFF.

The chain recombines TRBV27 with TRBJ2-7; D gene ambiguous. Trimming removed 4 bases from V and 5 bases from J, with 9 bases in between. Germline lookup yields CDR1 MNHEY and CDR2 SMNVEV (reference sequence). The CDR3 is made up of 12 amino acids. CDR3 protein: CASSSLRDEQYF. Here the CDR3 DNA reads TGTGCCAGCAGTTCTTTAAGGGACGAGCAGTACTTC.

This clone was detected once. This chain joins TRBV2 and TRBJ2-6, with TRBD1 matching over 7 bases. Per the germline V gene, CDR1 is SNHLY and CDR2 is FYNNEI. There are 15 residues in the CDR3. The ends lost 6 bases at V and 2 bases at J; junction bases unmatched: 4. CDR3 protein: CASRATGPGANVLTF. CDR3 bases: TGTGCCAGCAGAGCGACAGGGCCTGGGGCCAACGTCCTGACTTTC.

This chain joins TRBV27 and TRBJ2-5; 13 bases align to TRBD2. Germline V gives CDR1 MNHEY, CDR2 SMNVEV (reference sequence). The CDR3 totals 15 residues. The V segment lost 5 bases and the J segment 4 bases; nucleotides outside the gene matches: 4. DNA of the CDR3: TGTGCCAGCAGTCCCCGGACTAGCGGGAGAGAGACCCAGTACTTC. Amino acids: CASSPRTSGRETQYF.

The V and J genes are TRBV25-1 and TRBJ1-3; D uncertain. The germline V and J ends were trimmed by 9 bases and 0 bases, with 9 bases remaining between them. The CDR3 spans 13 residues. Germline assignment: CDR1 MGHDK and CDR2 SYGVNS. CDR3: CASRTGSGNTIYF. The CDR3 region has the DNA TGTGCCAGTCGGACGGGCTCTGGAAACACCATATATTTT.

This chain connects TRBV2 to TRBJ2-2; the D is unclear. CDR1 SNHLY and CDR2 FYNNEI come from the germline V gene. The CDR3 sequence is 13 residues long. With 5 bases removed from V and 8 bases from J, the gap between germline ends came to 12 bases. This CDR3 reads CASSNGRQGELFF. As DNA, the CDR3 is TGTGCCAGCAGTAACGGACGCCAAGGGGAGCTGTTTTTT. Full variable domain (rest looked up from reference TRBV2 and TRBJ2-2): EPEVTQTPSHQVTQMGQEVILRCVPISNHLYFYWYRQILGQKVEFLVSFYNNEISEKSEIFDDQFSVERPDGSNFTLKIRSTKLEDSAMYFCASSNGRQGELFFGEGSRLTVL.

The gene calls are TRBV4-3 and TRBJ2-6; D gene uncertain. Trimming removed 1 base from V and 1 base from J, with 11 bases in between. There are 17 residues in the CDR3. Germline-derived CDR1 and CDR2 are LGHNA and YSLEER. CDR3 DNA sequence: TGCGCCAGCAGCCAAGTGGCTCCGGGTTCTGGGGCCAACGTCCTGACTTTC. This sequence encodes CASSQVAPGSGANVLTF.

V usage is TRBV27 and J usage is TRBJ2-2, with D unclear. CDR3 length equals 12 residues. Trimming left V 2 bases short and J 8 bases short, with 6 bases between. In germline, CDR1 is MNHEY, CDR2 SMNVEV (reference sequence). The CDR3 here is CASSLKAGELFF. The CDR3 DNA reads TGTGCCAGCAGTTTAAAGGCTGGGGAGCTGTTTTTT.

This rearrangement joins TRBV10-3 to TRBJ2-1; maybe TRBD2 (5 bases). CDR1 and CDR2 (germline): ENHRY, SYGVKD. CDR3 length: 14 amino acids. Trimming removed 2 bases from V and 7 bases from J, with 12 bases in between. The CDR3 here is CAISEPGSTNEQFF. CDR3 coding DNA: TGTGCCATCAGTGAGCCGGGATCAACTAATGAGCAGTTCTTC.

The chain is built from TRBV5-6 and TRBJ2-3, with 9 bases matching TRBD1. Germline V lookup: CDR1 SGHDT, CDR2 YYEEEE. Germline trimming cut 0 bases from V and 3 bases from J; bases unmatched to any gene: 2. CDR3 length equals 15 residues. The CDR3 spells CASSLAGQGTDTQYF. The CDR3 region has the DNA TGTGCCAGCAGCTTGGCGGGACAGGGAACAGATACGCAGTATTTT.

This clone has a single count. V and J are TRBV2 and TRBJ1-1; 10 nucleotides match TRBD1. Germline V lookup: CDR1 SNHLY, CDR2 FYNNEI. Unmatched junction bases numbered 4, after V lost 8 bases and J lost 4 bases. The CDR3 covers 13 residues. The CDR3 bases are TGTGCCAGCCGGGGACAGGGGCTCACTGAAGCTTTCTTT. Translated: CASRGQGLTEAFF.

The V gene is TRBV6-5, the J gene TRBJ2-1; 7 bases line up with TRBD2. There are 11 residues in the CDR3. Germline CDR1 is MNHEY and CDR2 is SVGAGI. With V trimmed by 10 bases and J by 16 bases, 13 bases remained unmatched. In DNA, the CDR3 is TGTGCCACCGCGGGGGAGGGACGGCGTTTCTTC. It translates to CATAGEGRRFF.

This chain links TRBV11-2 with TRBJ2-1; 8 bases match TRBD1. Germline assignment: CDR1 SGHAT and CDR2 FQNNGV. The CDR3 loop spans 15 amino acids. Trimming took 5 bases from V and 4 from J; bases not matched to a gene: 7. CDR3 in amino acids: CASSTRQGTYNEQFF. The CDR3 DNA is TGTGCCAGCAGCACACGACAGGGGACGTACAATGAGCAGTTCTTC.

This chain uses TRBV18 with TRBJ1-4; D is ambiguous. The CDR3 covers 16 residues. Trimming took off 1 base at V and 8 bases at J, with 17 bases between the two ends. Germline V gives CDR1 KGHSH, CDR2 LQKENI. CDR3: CASSPRVERVWEKLFF. DNA for the CDR3: TGTGCCAGCTCACCACGGGTCGAGCGAGTCTGGGAAAAACTGTTTTTT.

The gene calls are TRBV14 and TRBJ2-5; 9 bases line up with TRBD2. The length of the CDR3 is 16 residues. V lost 4 bases to trimming and J lost 1 base; unmatched junction nucleotides: 7. From germline, CDR1 is SGHDN and CDR2 FVKESK. The CDR3 is CASSRNSGGIQETQYF. The CDR3 nucleotides read TGTGCCAGCAGCCGAAATAGCGGGGGAATCCAAGAGACCCAGTACTTC.

This rearrangement joins TRBV5-4 to TRBJ2-1; D is perhaps TRBD1 or TRBD2 (5 bases each). Germline V CDR1 and CDR2: SGHNT, YYREEE (reference sequence). V lost 4 bases and J 5 bases, leaving 10 bases between the germline ends. This CDR3 has 13 residues. CDR3: CASSPVGDNEQFF. CDR3 nucleotides: TGTGCCAGCAGCCCGGTGGGGGACAATGAGCAGTTCTTC. Variable domain in full (rest from reference TRBV5-4 and TRBJ2-1): ETGVTQSPTHLIKTRGQQVTLRCSSQSGHNTVSWYQQALGQGPQFIFQYYREEENGRGNFPPRFSGLQFPNYSSELNVNALELDDSALYLCASSPVGDNEQFFGPGTRLTVL.

V gene TRBV27 combines with J gene TRBJ2-7; TRBD2 aligns across 9 bases. The CDR3 runs to 14 residues. Per the germline V gene, CDR1 is MNHEY and CDR2 is SMNVEV (reference sequence). Unmatched junction bases numbered 9, after V lost 6 bases and J lost 6 bases. The CDR3 spells CASSFEVAGAEQYF. The CDR3 nucleotides read TGTGCCAGCAGCTTTGAAGTAGCGGGGGCCGAGCAGTACTTC.

The V call is TRBV29-1, the J call TRBJ2-3; no clear D. CDR1 is SQVTM and CDR2 is ANQGSEA in the germline V gene. The V gene lost 4 bases and the J gene lost 4 bases, with 9 bases spanning the gap. The CDR3 runs 12 residues. The chain's CDR3 is CSVGLISDTQYF. The CDR3 nucleotides read TGCAGCGTTGGTTTGATCTCAGATACGCAGTATTTT.

The chain employs TRBV18 and TRBJ1-1, with a tentative D call TRBD1 (5 bases). The V end was cut by 3 bases, the J end by 5 bases, with 10 bases between. CDR1 is KGHSH, CDR2 LQKENI, per germline. The CDR3 sequence is 13 residues long. CDR3 nucleotide sequence: TGTGCCAGCTCACCTAAAGAGGGGACTGAAGCTTTCTTT. It codes for CASSPKEGTEAFF.

CDR3 in amino acids: CASSPGTSGADTQYF. In DNA form, the CDR3 reads TGTGCCAGCAGTCCTGGGACTAGCGGGGCAGATACGCAGTATTTT. V usage is TRBV27 and J usage is TRBJ2-3; 13 bases align to TRBD2. This CDR3 comprises 15 residues. Germline V CDR1 and CDR2: MNHEY, SMNVEV (reference sequence). Losses at the gene ends were 5 bases for V and 4 bases for J; bases not matched to a gene: 3.

The gene calls are TRBV3-1 (or the pseudogene TRBV3-2) and TRBJ2-2; D perhaps matches TRBD1 (5 bases). Trimming cost V 4 bases and J 2 bases, with 8 bases left between them. The germline gives CDR1 LGHDT, CDR2 YNNKEL (reference sequence). The CDR3 has 14 residues. The CDR3 nucleotides are TGTGCCAGCAGCCGGGGCAGAAACACCGGGGAGCTGTTTTTT. Its translation is CASSRGRNTGELFF.

The J gene is TRBJ1-1, the V gene TRBV6-1; no clear D gene. The CDR3 consists of 18 residues. The germline V gene has CDR1 MNHNS and CDR2 SASEGT. V gave up 1 base and J gave up 0 bases, with 18 bases separating them. CDR3 in DNA: TGTGCCAGCAGTGAAGGGTTGACACCGAACTACGTGAACACTGAAGCTTTCTTT. This gives the protein CASSEGLTPNYVNTEAFF.

The chain uses TRBV3-1 (or the pseudogene TRBV3-2) and TRBJ2-7; perhaps D is TRBD1 or TRBD2 (5 bases each). The length of the CDR3 is 19 residues. V dropped 1 base and J dropped 0 bases, with 22 bases sitting between them. CDR1 and CDR2 from the germline V gene are LGHDT and YNNKEL (reference sequence). The CDR3 reads CASSQVPSLGTASSYEQYF. The CDR3 nucleotides are TGTGCCAGCAGCCAAGTGCCGAGTTTGGGGACCGCGAGCTCCTACGAGCAGTACTTC.

The V gene is TRBV6-1, the J gene TRBJ1-3, with unresolved D. The V gene lost 1 base and the J gene lost 2 bases, with 9 bases spanning the gap. This CDR3 comprises 15 residues. In germline, CDR1 is MNHNS, CDR2 SASEGT. The CDR3 here is CASSEEDSAGNTIYF. The CDR3 nucleotides read TGTGCCAGCAGTGAAGAGGATTCCGCTGGAAACACCATATATTTT.